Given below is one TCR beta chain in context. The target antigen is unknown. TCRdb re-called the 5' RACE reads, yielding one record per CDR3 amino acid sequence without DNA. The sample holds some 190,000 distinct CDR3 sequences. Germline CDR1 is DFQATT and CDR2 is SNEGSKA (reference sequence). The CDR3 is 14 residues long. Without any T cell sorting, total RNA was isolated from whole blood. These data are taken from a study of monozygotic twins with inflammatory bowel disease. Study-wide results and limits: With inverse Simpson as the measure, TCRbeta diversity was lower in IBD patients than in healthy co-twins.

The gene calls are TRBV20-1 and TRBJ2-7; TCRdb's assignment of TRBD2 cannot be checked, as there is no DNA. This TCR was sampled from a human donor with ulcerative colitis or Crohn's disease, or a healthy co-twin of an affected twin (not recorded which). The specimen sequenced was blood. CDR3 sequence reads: CSVTPGLATYEQYF.